Reported below is one TCR beta chain. Between the trimmed V and J ends, which lost 6 bases and 2 bases, there was a span of 17 bases. Germline V gene data show CDR1 as PRHDT and CDR2 as FYEKMQ (reference sequence). This CDR3 has 15 amino acids. In the authors' workflow: Reference gene primer amplification gave estimated nucleated cell counts. The method was immunoSEQ multiplex PCR; TCRdb's version includes in-frame clones alone and lacks a portion of them. V and J calls and clone size are those listed in that table; D and trimming were worked out from the DNA. The data hold tens of thousands of clones, with 80% to 85% observed a single time. The data derive from a study of blood T cell repertoires in COVID-19. For the study at large: Material from acute and convalescent COVID-19 was sourced from the United States, Italy and Spain. Nucleic acid was either cDNA or gDNA, and it came from T cells, B-cell-depleted T cells, or PBMCs.

Sequenced material: peripheral blood. J is TRBJ2-7 and V is TRBV13; a weak D match, TRBD1 (6 bases). The source is a human donor in a cohort sampled during active COVID-19. CDR3 nucleotide sequence: TGTGCCAGCAGTTCAGGGACAACGCCTCCCTACGAGCAGTACTTC. Translated: CASSSGTTPPYEQYF.